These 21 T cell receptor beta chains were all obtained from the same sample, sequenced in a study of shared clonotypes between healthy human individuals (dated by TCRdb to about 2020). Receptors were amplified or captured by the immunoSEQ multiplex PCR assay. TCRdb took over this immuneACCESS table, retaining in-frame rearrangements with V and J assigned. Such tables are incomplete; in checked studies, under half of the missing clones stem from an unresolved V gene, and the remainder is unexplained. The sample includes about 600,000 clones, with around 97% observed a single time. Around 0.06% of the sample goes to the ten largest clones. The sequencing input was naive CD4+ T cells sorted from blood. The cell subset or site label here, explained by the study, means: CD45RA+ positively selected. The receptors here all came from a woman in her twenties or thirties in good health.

CDR3 DNA: TGTGCCAGCAGCCACGCTCCGGGACAGGCATCCTACGAGCAGTACTTC. Translated, it gives CASSHAPGQASYEQYF. The rearrangement uses TRBV11-2 and TRBJ2-7, with 8 bases that match TRBD1. CDR1 and CDR2 (germline): SGHAT, FQNNGV. The V gene end was trimmed by 5 bases and the J gene end by 1 base; junction bases not matched to a gene: 10. The CDR3 spans 16 residues. Looking up the rest from reference TRBV11-2 and TRBJ2-7 gives the full variable domain: EAGVAQSPRYKIIEKRQSVAFWCNPISGHATLYWYQQILGQGPKLLIQFQNNGVVDDSQLPKDRFSAERLKGVDSTLKIQPAKLEDSAVYLCASSHAPGQASYEQYFGPGTRLTVT.

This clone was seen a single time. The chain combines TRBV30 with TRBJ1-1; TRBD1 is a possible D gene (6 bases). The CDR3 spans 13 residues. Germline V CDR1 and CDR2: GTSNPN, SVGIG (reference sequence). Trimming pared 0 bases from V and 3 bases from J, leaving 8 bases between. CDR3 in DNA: TGTGCCTGGAGTGTAGGGGGAGACACTGAAGCTTTCTTT. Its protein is CAWSVGGDTEAFF. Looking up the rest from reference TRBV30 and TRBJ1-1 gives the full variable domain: SQTIHQWPATLVQPVGSPLSLECTVEGTSNPNLYWYRQAAGRGLQLLFYSVGIGQISSEVPQNLSASRPQDRQFILSSKKLLLSDSGFYLCAWSVGGDTEAFFGQGTRLTVV.

The CDR3 loop is CASSFSSGGYNEQFF. CDR3 DNA: TGTGCCAGCAGTTTCTCTAGCGGAGGCTACAATGAGCAGTTCTTC. The chain employs TRBV28 and TRBJ2-1; 7 bases line up with TRBD2. CDR3 length: 15 residues. The J segment lost 3 bases and the V segment lost 3 bases, leaving 5 bases of the junction unmatched. Germline CDR1 is MDHEN and CDR2 is SYDVKM.

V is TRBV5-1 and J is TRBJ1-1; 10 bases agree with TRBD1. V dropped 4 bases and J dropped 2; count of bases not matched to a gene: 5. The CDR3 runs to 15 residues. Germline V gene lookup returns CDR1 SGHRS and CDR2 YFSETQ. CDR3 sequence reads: CASSLLTGGNTEAFF. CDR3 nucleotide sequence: TGCGCCAGCAGCCTTCTGACAGGGGGCAACACTGAAGCTTTCTTT.

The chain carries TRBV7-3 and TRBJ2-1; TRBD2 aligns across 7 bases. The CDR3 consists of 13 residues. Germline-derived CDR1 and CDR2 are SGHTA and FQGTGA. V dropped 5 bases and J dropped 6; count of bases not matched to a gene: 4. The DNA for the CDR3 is TGTGCCAGCAGCCCAGGGACTACCAATGAGCAGTTCTTC. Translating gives CASSPGTTNEQFF.

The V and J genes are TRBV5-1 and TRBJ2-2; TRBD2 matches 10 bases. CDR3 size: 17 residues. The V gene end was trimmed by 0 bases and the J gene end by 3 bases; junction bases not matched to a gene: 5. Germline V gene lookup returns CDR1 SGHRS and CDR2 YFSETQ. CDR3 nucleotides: TGCGCCAGCAGCTTGGAGGTAGCGGGAGGTTACACCGGGGAGCTGTTTTTT. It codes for CASSLEVAGGYTGELFF.

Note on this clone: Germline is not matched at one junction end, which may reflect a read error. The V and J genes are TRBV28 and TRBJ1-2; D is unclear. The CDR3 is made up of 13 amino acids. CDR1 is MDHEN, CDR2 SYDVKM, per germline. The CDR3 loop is CATKSGGNFGYTF. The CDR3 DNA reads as TGTGCCACCAAATCAGGAGGGAACTTTGGCTACACCTTC.

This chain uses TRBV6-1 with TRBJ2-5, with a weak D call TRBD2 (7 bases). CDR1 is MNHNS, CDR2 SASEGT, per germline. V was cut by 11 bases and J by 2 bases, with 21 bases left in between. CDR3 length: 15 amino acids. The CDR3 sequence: CASADRGGAQETQYF. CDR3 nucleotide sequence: TGTGCCTCAGCGGATCGAGGGGGGGCACAAGAGACCCAGTACTTC.

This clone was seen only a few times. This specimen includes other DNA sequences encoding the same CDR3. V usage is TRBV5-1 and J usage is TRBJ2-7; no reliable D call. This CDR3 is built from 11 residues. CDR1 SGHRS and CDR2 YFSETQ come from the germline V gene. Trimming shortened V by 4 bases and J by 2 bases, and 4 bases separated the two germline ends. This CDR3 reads CASSGTYEQYF. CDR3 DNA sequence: TGCGCCAGCAGCGGAACCTACGAGCAGTACTTC.

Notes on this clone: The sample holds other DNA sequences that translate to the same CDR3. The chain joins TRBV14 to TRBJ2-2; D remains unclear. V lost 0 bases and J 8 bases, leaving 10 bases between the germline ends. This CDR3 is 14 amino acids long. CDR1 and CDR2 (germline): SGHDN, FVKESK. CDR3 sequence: CASSQDRWAGELFF. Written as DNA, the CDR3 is TGTGCCAGCAGCCAAGATCGTTGGGCTGGGGAGCTGTTTTTT. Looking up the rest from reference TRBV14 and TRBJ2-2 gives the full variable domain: EAGVTQFPSHSVIEKGQTVTLRCDPISGHDNLYWYRRVMGKEIKFLLHFVKESKQDESGMPNNRFLAERTGGTYSTLKVQPAELEDSGVYFCASSQDRWAGELFFGEGSRLTVL.

CDR3 protein: CASQEGIEPSGETQYF. Written as DNA, the CDR3 is TGCGCCAGCCAGGAGGGTATAGAGCCGAGTGGAGAGACCCAGTACTTC. The chain links TRBV10-2 to TRBJ2-5, with TRBD2 as a possible D gene (6 bases). The V gene lost 8 bases and the J gene lost 4 bases, with 23 bases spanning the gap. Germline assignment: CDR1 WSHSY and CDR2 SAAADI. This CDR3 spans 16 amino acids.

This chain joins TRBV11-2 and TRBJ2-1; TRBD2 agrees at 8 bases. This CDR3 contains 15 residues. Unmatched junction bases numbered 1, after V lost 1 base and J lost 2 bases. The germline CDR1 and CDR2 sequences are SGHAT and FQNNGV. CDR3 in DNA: TGTGCCAGCAGCTTAGCGGGAGGGACCTACAATGAGCAGTTCTTC. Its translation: CASSLAGGTYNEQFF.

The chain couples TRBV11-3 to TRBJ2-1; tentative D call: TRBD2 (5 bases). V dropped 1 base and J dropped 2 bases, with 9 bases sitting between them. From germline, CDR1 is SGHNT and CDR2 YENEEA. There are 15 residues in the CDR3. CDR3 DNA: TGTGCCAGCAGCTTAGCTGAGGGTACCTACAATGAGCAGTTCTTC. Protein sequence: CASSLAEGTYNEQFF.

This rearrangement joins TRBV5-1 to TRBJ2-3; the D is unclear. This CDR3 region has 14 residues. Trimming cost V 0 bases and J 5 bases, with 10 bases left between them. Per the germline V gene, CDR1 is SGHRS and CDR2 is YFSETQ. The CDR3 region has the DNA TGCGCCAGCAGCTTGGAGGGAAGAAGAGATACGCAGTATTTT. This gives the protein CASSLEGRRDTQYF.

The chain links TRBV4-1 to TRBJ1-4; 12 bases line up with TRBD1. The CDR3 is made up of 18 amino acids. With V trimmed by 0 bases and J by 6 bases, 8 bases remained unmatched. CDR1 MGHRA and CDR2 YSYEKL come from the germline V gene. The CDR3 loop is CASSQEYGDRGQDEKLFF. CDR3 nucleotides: TGCGCCAGCAGCCAAGAGTATGGGGACAGGGGGCAGGATGAAAAACTGTTTTTT.

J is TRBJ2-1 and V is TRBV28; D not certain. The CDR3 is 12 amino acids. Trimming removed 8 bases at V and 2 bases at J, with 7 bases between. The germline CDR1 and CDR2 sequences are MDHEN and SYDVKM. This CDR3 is CASGQAYNEQFF. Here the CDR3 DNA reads TGTGCCAGCGGCCAAGCCTACAATGAGCAGTTCTTC.

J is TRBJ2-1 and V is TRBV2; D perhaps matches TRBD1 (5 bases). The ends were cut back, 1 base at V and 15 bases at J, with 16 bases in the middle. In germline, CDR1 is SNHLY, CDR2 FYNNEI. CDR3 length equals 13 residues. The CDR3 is CASSEEVTGRLFF. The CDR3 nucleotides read TGTGCCAGCAGTGAAGAGGTAACAGGACGACTGTTCTTC. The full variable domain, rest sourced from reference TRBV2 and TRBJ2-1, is EPEVTQTPSHQVTQMGQEVILRCVPISNHLYFYWYRQILGQKVEFLVSFYNNEISEKSEIFDDQFSVERPDGSNFTLKIRSTKLEDSAMYFCASSEEVTGRLFFGPGTRLTVL.

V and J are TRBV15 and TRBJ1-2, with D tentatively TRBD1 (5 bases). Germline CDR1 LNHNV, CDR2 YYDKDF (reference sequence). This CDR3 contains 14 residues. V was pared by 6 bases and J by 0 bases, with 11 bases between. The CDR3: CATRRPGTNYGYTF. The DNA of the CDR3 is TGTGCCACCAGGAGGCCAGGGACTAACTATGGCTACACCTTC.

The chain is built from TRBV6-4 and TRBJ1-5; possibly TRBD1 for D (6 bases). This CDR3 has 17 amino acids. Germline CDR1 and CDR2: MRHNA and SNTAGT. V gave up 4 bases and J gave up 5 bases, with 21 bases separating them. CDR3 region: CASSARYYRVEDQPQHF. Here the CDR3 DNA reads TGTGCCAGCAGTGCACGGTACTACAGGGTGGAGGATCAGCCCCAGCATTTT.

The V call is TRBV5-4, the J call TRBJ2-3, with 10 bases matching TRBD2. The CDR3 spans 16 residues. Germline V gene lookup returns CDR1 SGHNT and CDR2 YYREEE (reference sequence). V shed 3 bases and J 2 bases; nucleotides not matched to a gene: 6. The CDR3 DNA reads TGTGCCAGCAGCTCAAGCGGGAGGGCCTTCACAGATACGCAGTATTTT. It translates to CASSSSGRAFTDTQYF.

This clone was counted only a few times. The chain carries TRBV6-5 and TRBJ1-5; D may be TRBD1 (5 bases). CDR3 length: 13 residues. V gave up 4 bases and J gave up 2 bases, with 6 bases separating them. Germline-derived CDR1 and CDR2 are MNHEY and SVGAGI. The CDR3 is CASSWDGNQPQHF. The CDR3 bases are TGTGCCAGCAGTTGGGACGGCAATCAGCCCCAGCATTTT.